This entry is about one T cell receptor (beta chain). This sample was taken from a study of T cell changes during pregnancy in multiple sclerosis. The V gene lost 8 bases and the J gene lost 6 bases, with 10 bases spanning the gap. The germline V gene encodes CDR1 MDHEN and CDR2 SYDVKM. This CDR3 region has 11 residues. Profiling relied on immunoSEQ multiplex PCR, and the TCRdb table lists in-frame clones only, not all of them. Of approximately 100,000 clones in the sample, about 90% were seen once. The source of this sequence is a female donor with multiple sclerosis, enrolled in a pregnancy study. The sample was peripheral blood, taken in the second trimester of pregnancy. The V gene is TRBV28, the J gene TRBJ1-2; TRBD1 is a possible D gene (5 bases). CDR3 sequence: CASSNRNGYTF. The CDR3 coding sequence is TGTGCCAGCTCCAACAGGAATGGCTACACCTTC.